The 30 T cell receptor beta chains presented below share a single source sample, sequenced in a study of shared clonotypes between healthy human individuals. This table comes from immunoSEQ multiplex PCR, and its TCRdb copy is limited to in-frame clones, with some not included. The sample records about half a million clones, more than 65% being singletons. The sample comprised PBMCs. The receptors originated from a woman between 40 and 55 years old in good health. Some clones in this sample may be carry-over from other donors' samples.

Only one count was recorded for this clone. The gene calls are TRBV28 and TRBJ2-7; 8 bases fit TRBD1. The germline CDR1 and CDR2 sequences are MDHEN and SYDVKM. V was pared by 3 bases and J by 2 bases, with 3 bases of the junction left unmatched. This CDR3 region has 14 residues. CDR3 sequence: CASSFAQGAYEQYF. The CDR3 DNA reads TGTGCCAGCAGTTTCGCACAGGGGGCCTACGAGCAGTACTTC.

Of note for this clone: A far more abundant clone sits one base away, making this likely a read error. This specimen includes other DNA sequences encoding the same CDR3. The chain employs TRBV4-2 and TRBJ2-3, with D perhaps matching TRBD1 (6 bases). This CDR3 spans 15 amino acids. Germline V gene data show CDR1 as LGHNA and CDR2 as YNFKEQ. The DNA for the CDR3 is TGTGCCAGCAGCCAAGGGGGGCAGGGCTCAGATACACAGTATTTT. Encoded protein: CASSQGGQGSDTQYF.

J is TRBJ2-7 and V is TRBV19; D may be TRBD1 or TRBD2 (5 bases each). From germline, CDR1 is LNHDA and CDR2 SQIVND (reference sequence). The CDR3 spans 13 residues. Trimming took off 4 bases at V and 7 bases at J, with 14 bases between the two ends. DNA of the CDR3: TGTGCCAGTAGTAAGGGACCCCCGAGGGAGCAGTACTTC. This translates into CASSKGPPREQYF.

For the CDR3, the DNA is TGTGCCAGCAGCCCAAATACAGGGGCGAACACCGGGGAGCTGTTTTTT. This codes for CASSPNTGANTGELFF. This sequence joins TRBV5-5 and TRBJ2-2, with 7 bases aligning to TRBD1. Looked up from germline, CDR1 is SGHKS and CDR2 is YYEKEE (reference sequence). The CDR3 is 16 residues long. V shed 4 bases and J 0 bases; nucleotides not matched to a gene: 6.

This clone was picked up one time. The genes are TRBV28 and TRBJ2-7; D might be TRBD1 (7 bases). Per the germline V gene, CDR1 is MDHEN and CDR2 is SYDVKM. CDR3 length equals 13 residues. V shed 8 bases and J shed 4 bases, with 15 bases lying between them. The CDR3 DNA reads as TGTGCCAGCCATAAGCAGGGGGGATACGAGCAGTACTTC. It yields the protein CASHKQGGYEQYF.

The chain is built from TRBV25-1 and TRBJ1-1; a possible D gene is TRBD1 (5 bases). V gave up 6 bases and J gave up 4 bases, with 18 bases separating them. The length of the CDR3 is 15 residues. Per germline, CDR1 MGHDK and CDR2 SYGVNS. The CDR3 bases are TGTGCCAGCAGCCCCCCGTGGGGGTCGGTCACTGAAGCTTTCTTT. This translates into CASSPPWGSVTEAFF.

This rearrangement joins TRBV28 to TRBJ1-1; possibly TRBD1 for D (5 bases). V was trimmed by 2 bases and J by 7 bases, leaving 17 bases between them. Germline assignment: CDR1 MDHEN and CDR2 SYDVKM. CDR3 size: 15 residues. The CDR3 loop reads CASSLRITGIIEAFF. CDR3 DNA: TGTGCCAGCAGTTTACGGATAACAGGAATAATTGAAGCTTTCTTT. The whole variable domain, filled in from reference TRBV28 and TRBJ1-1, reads DVKVTQSSRYLVKRTGEKVFLECVQDMDHENMFWYRQDPGLGLRLIYFSYDVKMKEKGDIPEGYSVSREKKERFSLILESASTNQTSMYLCASSLRITGIIEAFFGQGTRLTVV.

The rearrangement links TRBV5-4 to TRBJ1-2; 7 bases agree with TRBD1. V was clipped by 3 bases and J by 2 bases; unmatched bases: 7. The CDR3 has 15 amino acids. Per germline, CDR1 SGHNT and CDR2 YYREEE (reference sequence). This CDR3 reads CASSSTRTGNYGYTF. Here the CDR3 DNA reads TGTGCCAGCAGCTCAACCCGGACAGGAAACTATGGCTACACCTTC.

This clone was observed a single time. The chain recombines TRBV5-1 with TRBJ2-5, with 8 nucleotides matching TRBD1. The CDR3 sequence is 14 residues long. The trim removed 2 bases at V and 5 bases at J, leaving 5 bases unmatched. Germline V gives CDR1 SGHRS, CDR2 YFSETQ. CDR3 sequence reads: CASSLGQGEETQYF. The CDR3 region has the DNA TGCGCCAGCAGCTTAGGACAGGGTGAGGAGACCCAGTACTTC. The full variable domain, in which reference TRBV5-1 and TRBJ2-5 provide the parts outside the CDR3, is KAGVTQTPRYLIKTRGQQVTLSCSPISGHRSVSWYQQTPGQGLQFLFEYFSETQRNKGNFPGRFSGRQFSNSRSEMNVSTLELGDSALYLCASSLGQGEETQYFGPGTRLLVL.

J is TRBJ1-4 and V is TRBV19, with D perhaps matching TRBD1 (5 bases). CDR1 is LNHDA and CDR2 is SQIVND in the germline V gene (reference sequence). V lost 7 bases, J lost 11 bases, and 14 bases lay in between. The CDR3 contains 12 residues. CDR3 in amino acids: CASTQGPLKLFF. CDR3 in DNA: TGTGCCAGTACCCAGGGACCGTTGAAACTGTTTTTT.

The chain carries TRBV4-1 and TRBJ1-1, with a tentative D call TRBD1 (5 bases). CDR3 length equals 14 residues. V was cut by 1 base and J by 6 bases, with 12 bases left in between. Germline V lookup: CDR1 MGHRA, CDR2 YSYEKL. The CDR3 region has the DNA TGCGCCAGCAGCCAAGGAGGCAGGGCCTCTGAAGCTTTCTTT. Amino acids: CASSQGGRASEAFF.

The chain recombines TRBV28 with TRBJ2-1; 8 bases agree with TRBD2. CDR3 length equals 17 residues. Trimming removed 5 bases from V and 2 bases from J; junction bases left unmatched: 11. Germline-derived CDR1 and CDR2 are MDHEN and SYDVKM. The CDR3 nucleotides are TGTGCCAGCAGTCCCCCGGGACCGGGACTAGCCTACAATGAGCAGTTCTTC. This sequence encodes CASSPPGPGLAYNEQFF.

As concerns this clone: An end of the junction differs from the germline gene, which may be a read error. The CDR3 DNA reads TGTGCCAGCTCACGACCGACTAGCGCAACGTACGGGCAGTACTTC. It yields the protein CASSRPTSATYGQYF. V is TRBV18 and J is TRBJ2-7; TRBD2 agrees at 8 bases. The germline V gene has CDR1 KGHSH and CDR2 LQKENI. This CDR3 spans 15 amino acids.

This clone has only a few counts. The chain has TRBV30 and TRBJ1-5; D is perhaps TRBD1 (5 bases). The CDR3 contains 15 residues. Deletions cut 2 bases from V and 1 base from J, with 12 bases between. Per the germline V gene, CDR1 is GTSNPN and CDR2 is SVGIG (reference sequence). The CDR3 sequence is CAWSSKGWSNQPQHF. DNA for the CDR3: TGTGCCTGGAGTTCCAAGGGGTGGAGCAATCAGCCCCAGCATTTT.

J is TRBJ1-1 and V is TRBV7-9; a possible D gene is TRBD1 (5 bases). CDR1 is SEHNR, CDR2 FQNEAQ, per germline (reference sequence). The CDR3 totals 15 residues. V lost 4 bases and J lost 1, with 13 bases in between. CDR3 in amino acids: CASSSQTGGNTEAFF. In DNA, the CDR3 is TGTGCCAGCAGCTCACAGACCGGGGGGAACACTGAAGCTTTCTTT.

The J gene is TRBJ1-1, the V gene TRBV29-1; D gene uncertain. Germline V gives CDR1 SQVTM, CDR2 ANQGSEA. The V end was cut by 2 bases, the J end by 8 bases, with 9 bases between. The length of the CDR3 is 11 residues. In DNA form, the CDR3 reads TGCAGCGTTGAAACGGGTTCAGAAGCTTTCTTT. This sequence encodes CSVETGSEAFF.

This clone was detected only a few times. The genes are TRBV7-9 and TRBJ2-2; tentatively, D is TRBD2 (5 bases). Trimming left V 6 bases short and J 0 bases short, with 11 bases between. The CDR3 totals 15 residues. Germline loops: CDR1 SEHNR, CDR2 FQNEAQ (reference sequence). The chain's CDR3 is CASRGNGTNTGELFF. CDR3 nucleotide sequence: TGTGCCAGCAGGGGAAACGGGACGAACACCGGGGAGCTGTTTTTT.

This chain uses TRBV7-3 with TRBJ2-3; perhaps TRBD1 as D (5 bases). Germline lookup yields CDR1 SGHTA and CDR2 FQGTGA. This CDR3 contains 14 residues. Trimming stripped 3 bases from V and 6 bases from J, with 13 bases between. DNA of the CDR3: TGTGCCAGCAGCTTGACAGTCGCGGTTGATACGCAGTATTTT. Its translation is CASSLTVAVDTQYF.

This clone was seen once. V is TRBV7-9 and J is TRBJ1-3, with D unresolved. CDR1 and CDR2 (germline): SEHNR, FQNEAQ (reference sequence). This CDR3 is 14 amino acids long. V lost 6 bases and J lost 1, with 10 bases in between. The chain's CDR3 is CASSPPVSGNTIYF. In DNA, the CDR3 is TGTGCCAGCAGTCCCCCGGTATCTGGAAACACCATATATTTT. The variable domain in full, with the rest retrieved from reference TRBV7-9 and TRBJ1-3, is DTGVSQNPRHKITKRGQNVTFRCDPISEHNRLYWYRQTLGQGPEFLTYFQNEAQLEKSRLLSDRFSAERPKGSFSTLEIQRTEQGDSAMYLCASSPPVSGNTIYFGEGSWLTVV.

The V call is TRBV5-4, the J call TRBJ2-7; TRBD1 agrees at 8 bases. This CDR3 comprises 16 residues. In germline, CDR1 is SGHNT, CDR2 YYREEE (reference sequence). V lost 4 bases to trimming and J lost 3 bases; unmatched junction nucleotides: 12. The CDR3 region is CASSHSAGGAGYEQYF. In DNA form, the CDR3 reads TGTGCCAGCAGCCACAGCGCAGGGGGCGCGGGCTACGAGCAGTACTTC.

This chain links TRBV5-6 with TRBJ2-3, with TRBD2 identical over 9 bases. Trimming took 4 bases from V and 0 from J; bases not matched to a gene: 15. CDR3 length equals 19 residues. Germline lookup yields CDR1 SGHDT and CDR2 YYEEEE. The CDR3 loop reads CASSPLRVAGAVSTDTQYF. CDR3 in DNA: TGTGCCAGCAGCCCCCTCCGGGTAGCGGGAGCTGTCAGCACAGATACGCAGTATTTT. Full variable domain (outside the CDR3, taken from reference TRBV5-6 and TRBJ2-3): DAGVTQSPTHLIKTRGQQVTLRCSPKSGHDTVSWYQQALGQGPQFIFQYYEEEERQRGNFPDRFSGHQFPNYSSELNVNALLLGDSALYLCASSPLRVAGAVSTDTQYFGPGTRLTVL.

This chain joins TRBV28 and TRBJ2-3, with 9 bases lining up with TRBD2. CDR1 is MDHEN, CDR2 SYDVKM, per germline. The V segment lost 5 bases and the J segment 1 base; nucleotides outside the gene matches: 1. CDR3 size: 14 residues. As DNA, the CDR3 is TGTGCCAGCAGTCCTAGCGGGGGCACAGATACGCAGTATTTT. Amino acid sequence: CASSPSGGTDTQYF.

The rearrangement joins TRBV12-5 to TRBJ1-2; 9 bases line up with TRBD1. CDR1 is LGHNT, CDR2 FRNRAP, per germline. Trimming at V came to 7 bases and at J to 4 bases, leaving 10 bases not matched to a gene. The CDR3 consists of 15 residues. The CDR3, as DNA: TGTGCTAGTGTTAATCTACCGGGACAGGGCTATGGCTACACCTTC. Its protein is CASVNLPGQGYGYTF.

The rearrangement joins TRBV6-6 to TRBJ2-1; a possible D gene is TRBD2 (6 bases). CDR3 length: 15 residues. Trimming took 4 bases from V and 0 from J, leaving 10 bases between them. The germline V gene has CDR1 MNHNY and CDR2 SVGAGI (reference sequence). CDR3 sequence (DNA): TGTGCCAGCAGTTCCCGGGGGAGCTCCTACAATGAGCAGTTCTTC. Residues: CASSSRGSSYNEQFF.

CDR3 nucleotide sequence: TGTGCCAGCAACGCAGGTAGCTCTGGAAACACCATATATTTT. Encoded protein: CASNAGSSGNTIYF. This chain links TRBV6-6 with TRBJ1-3; no definite D call. Germline CDR1 and CDR2: MNHNY and SVGAGI (reference sequence). V dropped 7 bases and J dropped 0 bases, with 10 bases sitting between them. This CDR3 has 14 amino acids.

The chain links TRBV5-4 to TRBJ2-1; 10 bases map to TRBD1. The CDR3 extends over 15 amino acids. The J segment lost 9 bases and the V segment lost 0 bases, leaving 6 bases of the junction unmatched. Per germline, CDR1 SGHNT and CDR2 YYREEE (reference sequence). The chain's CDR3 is CASSLVGTGEAEQFF. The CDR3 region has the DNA TGTGCCAGCAGCTTGGTCGGGACAGGGGAGGCTGAGCAGTTCTTC.

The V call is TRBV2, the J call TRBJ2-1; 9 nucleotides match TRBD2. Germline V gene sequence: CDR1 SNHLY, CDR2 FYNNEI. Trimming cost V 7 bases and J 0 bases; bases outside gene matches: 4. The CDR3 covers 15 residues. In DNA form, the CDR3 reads TGTGCCAGCACTCTTAGCGGGAGCTCCTACAATGAGCAGTTCTTC. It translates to CASTLSGSSYNEQFF.

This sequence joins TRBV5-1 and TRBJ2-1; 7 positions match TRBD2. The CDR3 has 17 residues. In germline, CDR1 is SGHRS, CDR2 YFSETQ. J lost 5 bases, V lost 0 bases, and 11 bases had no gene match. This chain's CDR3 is CASSLVELASTNNEQFF. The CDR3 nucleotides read TGCGCCAGCAGCTTGGTCGAACTAGCGAGCACAAACAATGAGCAGTTCTTC.

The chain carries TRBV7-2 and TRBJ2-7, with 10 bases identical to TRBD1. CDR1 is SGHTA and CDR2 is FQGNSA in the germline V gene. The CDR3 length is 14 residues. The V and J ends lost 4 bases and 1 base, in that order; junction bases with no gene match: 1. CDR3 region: CASSWDRGSYEQYF. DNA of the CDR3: TGTGCCAGCAGCTGGGACAGGGGATCCTACGAGCAGTACTTC.

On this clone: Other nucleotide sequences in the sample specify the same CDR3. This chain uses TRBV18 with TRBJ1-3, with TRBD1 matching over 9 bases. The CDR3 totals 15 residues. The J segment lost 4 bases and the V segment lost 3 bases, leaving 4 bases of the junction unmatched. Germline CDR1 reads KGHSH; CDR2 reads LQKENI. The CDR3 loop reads CASSPGQGSGNTIYF. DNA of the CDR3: TGTGCCAGCTCACCGGGACAGGGCTCAGGAAACACCATATATTTT.